The 3 T cell receptor beta chains given below trace back to one sample, sequenced in a study of beta chain features in type 1 diabetes (dated by TCRdb to the late 2010s). What the work shows at the level of the full study, not this receptor alone: In all four CD4+ subsets, TCRB CDR3 length was moderately but significantly shorter in type 1 diabetes patients.

No antigen has been identified for these receptors. The library was obtained by the immunoSEQ multiplex PCR assay. The High Capacity cDNA Reverse Transcription Kit was used to reverse transcribe all of the isolated RNA, meaning that expressed TCRB transcripts were what got sequenced. The table comes from immuneACCESS by way of TCRdb, which keeps in-frame sequences with V and J called. Part of the clones is missing from these tables; in studies checked, under half for an unresolved V gene and the rest for unknown reasons. Across this sample there are 300,000 or so clones, with roughly an eighth seen only once. Of the sample, 0.015% to 0.02% is held by the ten largest clones. Sample: naive CD4+ T cells from blood. According to the study, the label for this sample's cell subset or site signals: true naive CD4+ T cells. These receptors were collected from a man aged 30-40 years with type 1 diabetes.

This clone has only a few counts. The J gene is TRBJ2-7, the V gene TRBV19; 8 positions agree with TRBD1. CDR3 length: 15 residues. V shed 5 bases and J 4 bases; nucleotides not matched to a gene: 10. The V gene's germline CDR1 is LNHDA and CDR2 SQIVND (reference sequence). CDR3 residues: CASSPQPGQEYEQYF. In nucleotides, the CDR3 is TGTGCCAGTAGTCCCCAGCCGGGACAGGAATACGAGCAGTACTTC. Supplemented by reference TRBV19 and TRBJ2-7, the full variable domain reads DGGITQSPKYLFRKEGQNVTLSCEQNLNHDAMYWYRQDPGQGLRLIYYSQIVNDFQKGDIAEGYSVSREKKESFPLTVTSAQKNPTAFYLCASSPQPGQEYEQYFGPGTRLTVT.

This clone has just a few counts. This chain's CDR3 is CASSLGGLTDTQYF. The DNA of the CDR3 is TGTGCCAGCAGTTTAGGCGGGCTCACAGATACGCAGTATTTT. The V call is TRBV28, the J call TRBJ2-3; D is perhaps TRBD2 (5 bases). V was cut by 2 bases and J by 2 bases, with 8 bases left in between. This CDR3 is built from 14 residues. The germline gives CDR1 MDHEN, CDR2 SYDVKM. The whole variable domain, filled in from reference TRBV28 and TRBJ2-3, reads DVKVTQSSRYLVKRTGEKVFLECVQDMDHENMFWYRQDPGLGLRLIYFSYDVKMKEKGDIPEGYSVSREKKERFSLILESASTNQTSMYLCASSLGGLTDTQYFGPGTRLTVL.

The genes are TRBV5-4 and TRBJ2-3; D not resolved. V shed 10 bases and J shed 0 bases, with 6 bases lying between them. CDR3 length: 11 amino acids. Germline values: CDR1 SGHNT, CDR2 YYREEE (reference sequence). The CDR3 DNA sequence: TGTGCCTTTAAAAGCACAGATACGCAGTATTTT. Translating it yields CAFKSTDTQYF.